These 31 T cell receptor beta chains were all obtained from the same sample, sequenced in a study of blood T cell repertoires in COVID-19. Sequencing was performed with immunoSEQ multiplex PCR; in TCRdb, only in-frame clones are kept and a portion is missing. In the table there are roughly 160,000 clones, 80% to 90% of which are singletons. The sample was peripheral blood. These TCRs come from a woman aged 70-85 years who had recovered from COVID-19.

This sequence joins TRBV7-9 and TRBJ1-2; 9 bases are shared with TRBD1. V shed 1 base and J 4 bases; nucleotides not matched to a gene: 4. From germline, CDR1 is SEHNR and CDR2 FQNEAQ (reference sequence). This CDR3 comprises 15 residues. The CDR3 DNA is TGTGCCAGCAGCTTAGAGACAGGGGGAGGCTATGGCTACACCTTC. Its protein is CASSLETGGGYGYTF.

The CDR3 region is CSVDWESLGYTF. The CDR3 DNA follows: TGCAGCGTTGATTGGGAGTCTTTAGGCTACACCTTC. The chain joins TRBV29-1 to TRBJ1-2, with no clear D. V gave up 3 bases and J gave up 8 bases, with 13 bases separating them. The CDR3 sequence is 12 residues long. Germline CDR1 is SQVTM and CDR2 is ANQGSEA.

The CDR3 reads CASSRGTGNSPLHF. As DNA, the CDR3 is TGTGCCAGCAGCCGGGGGACAGGGAATTCACCCCTCCACTTT. The chain links TRBV11-3 to TRBJ1-6; 9 bases are shared with TRBD1. CDR1 and CDR2 (germline): SGHNT, YENEEA. The CDR3 length is 14 residues. V lost 5 bases and J lost 7; bases outside the gene matches: 3. Full variable domain (rest looked up from reference TRBV11-3 and TRBJ1-6): EAGVVQSPRYKIIEKKQPVAFWCNPISGHNTLYWYLQNLGQGPELLIRYENEEAVDDSQLPKDRFSAERLKGVDSTLKIQPAELGDSAVYLCASSRGTGNSPLHFGNGTRLTVT.

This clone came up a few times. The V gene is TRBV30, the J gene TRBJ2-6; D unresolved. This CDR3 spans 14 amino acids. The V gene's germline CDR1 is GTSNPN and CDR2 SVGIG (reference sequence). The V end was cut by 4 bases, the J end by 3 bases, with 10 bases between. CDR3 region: CAWTGSRGANVLTF. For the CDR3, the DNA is TGTGCCTGGACCGGGTCGCGTGGGGCCAACGTCCTGACTTTC.

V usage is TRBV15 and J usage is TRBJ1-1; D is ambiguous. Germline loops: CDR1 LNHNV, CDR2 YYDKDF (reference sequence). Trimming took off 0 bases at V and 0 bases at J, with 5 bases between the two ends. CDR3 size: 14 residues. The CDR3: CATSRDPLNTEAFF. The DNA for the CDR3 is TGTGCCACCAGCAGAGACCCTCTGAACACTGAAGCTTTCTTT.

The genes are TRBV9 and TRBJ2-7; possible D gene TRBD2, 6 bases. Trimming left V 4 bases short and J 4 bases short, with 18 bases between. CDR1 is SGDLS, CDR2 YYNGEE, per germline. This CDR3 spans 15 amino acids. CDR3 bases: TGTGCCAGCAGCCCCCGGGGGTCGGTGGGTTACGAGCAGTACTTC. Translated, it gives CASSPRGSVGYEQYF.

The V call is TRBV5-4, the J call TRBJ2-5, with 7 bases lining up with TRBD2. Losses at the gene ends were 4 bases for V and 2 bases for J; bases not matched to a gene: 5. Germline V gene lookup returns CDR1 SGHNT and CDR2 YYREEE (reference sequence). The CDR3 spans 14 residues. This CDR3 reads CASSRLAEQETQYF. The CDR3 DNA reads TGTGCCAGCAGCCGGCTAGCGGAACAAGAGACCCAGTACTTC. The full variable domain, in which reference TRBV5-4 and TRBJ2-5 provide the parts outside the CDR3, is ETGVTQSPTHLIKTRGQQVTLRCSSQSGHNTVSWYQQALGQGPQFIFQYYREEENGRGNFPPRFSGLQFPNYSSELNVNALELDDSALYLCASSRLAEQETQYFGPGTRLLVL.

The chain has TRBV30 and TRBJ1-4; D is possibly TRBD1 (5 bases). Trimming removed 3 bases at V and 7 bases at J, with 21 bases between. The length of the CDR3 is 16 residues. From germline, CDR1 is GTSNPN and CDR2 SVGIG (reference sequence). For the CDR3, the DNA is TGTGCCTGGAGGGAGAAGTGGGGCGGTTTGGGTGAAAAACTGTTTTTT. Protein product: CAWREKWGGLGEKLFF. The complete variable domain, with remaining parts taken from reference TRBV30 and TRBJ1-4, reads SQTIHQWPATLVQPVGSPLSLECTVEGTSNPNLYWYRQAAGRGLQLLFYSVGIGQISSEVPQNLSASRPQDRQFILSSKKLLLSDSGFYLCAWREKWGGLGEKLFFGSGTQLSVL.

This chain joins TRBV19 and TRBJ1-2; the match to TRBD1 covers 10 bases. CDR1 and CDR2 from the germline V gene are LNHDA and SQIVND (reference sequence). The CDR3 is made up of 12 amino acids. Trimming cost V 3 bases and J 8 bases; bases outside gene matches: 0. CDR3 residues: CASSMDRGGYTF. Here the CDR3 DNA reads TGTGCCAGTAGTATGGACAGGGGGGGCTACACCTTC.

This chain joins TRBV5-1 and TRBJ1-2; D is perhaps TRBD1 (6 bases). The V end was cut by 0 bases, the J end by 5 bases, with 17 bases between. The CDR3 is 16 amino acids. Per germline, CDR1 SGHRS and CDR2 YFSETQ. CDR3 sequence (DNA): TGCGCCAGCAGCTTGGGGTTTGGAGAAGGGGGTTATGGCTACACCTTC. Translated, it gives CASSLGFGEGGYGYTF.

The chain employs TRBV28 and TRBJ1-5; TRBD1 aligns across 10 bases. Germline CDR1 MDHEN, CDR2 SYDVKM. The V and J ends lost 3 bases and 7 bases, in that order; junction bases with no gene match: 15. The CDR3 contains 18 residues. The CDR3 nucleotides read TGTGCCAGCAGTTTGTGGGGGGGACAGGGGCCCCCGGGGCAGCCCCAGCATTTT. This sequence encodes CASSLWGGQGPPGQPQHF.

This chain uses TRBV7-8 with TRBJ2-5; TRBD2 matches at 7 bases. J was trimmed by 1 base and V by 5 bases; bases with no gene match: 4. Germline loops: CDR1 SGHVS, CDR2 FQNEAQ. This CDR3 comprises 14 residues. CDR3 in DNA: TGTGCCAGCAGCCCCGGGACTACCCAAGAGACCCAGTACTTC. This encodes CASSPGTTQETQYF.

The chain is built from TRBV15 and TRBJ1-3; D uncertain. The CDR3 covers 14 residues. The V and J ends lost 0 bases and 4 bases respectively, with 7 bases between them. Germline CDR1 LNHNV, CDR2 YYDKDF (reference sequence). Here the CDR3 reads CATSREGLGNTIYF. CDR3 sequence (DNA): TGTGCCACCAGCAGAGAGGGCCTGGGAAACACCATATATTTT.

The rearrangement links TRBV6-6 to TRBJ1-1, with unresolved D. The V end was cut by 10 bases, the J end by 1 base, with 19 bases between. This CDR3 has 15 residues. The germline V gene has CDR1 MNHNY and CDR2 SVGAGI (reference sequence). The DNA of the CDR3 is TGTGCCACCAACGGGGTGGGTATGGCGAACACTGAAGCTTTCTTT. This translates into CATNGVGMANTEAFF.

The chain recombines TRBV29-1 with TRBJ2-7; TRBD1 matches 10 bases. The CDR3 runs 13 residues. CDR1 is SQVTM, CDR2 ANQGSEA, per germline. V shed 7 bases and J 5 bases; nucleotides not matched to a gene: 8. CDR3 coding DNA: TGCAGCGCTCCCCGGGACAGGGGCAACGAGCAGTACTTC. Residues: CSAPRDRGNEQYF.

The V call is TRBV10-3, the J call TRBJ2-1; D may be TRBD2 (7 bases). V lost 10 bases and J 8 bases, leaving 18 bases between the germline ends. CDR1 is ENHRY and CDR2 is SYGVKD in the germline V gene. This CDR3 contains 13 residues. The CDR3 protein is CANRGASWDEQFF. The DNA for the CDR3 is TGTGCCAACCGGGGGGCATCCTGGGATGAGCAGTTCTTC.

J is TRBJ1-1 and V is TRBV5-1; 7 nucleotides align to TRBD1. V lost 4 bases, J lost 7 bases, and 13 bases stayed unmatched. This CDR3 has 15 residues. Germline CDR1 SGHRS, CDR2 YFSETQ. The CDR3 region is CASSPLVGQSFEAFF. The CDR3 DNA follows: TGCGCCAGCAGCCCCCTGGTGGGACAGTCCTTTGAAGCTTTCTTT.

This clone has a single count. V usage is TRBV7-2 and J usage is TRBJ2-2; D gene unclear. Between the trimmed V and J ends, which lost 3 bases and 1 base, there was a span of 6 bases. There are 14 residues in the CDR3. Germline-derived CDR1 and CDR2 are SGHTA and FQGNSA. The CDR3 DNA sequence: TGTGCCAGCAGCTTGGTAGTGAACACCGGGGAGCTGTTTTTT. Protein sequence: CASSLVVNTGELFF. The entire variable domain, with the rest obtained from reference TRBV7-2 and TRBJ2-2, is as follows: GAGVSQSPSNKVTEKGKDVELRCDPISGHTALYWYRQSLGQGLEFLIYFQGNSAPDKSGLPSDRFSAERTGGSVSTLTIQRTQQEDSAVYLCASSLVVNTGELFFGEGSRLTVL.

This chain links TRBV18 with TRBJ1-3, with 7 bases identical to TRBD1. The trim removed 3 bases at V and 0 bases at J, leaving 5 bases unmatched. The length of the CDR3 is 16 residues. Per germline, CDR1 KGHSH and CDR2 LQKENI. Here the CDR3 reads CASSPSTGHSGNTIYF. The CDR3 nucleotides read TGTGCCAGCTCACCGTCGACAGGGCACTCTGGAAACACCATATATTTT.

The CDR3 region is CASSRGDRGGSDTEAFF. The CDR3 DNA is TGTGCCAGTAGTAGAGGAGACAGGGGGGGGTCGGACACTGAAGCTTTCTTT. The chain links TRBV19 to TRBJ1-1, with 9 bases lining up with TRBD1. Germline CDR1 is LNHDA and CDR2 is SQIVND (reference sequence). J gave up 3 bases and V 4 bases, and 12 bases lay outside the gene matches. This CDR3 has 17 residues.

The CDR3 sequence: CAISAVAGGSTDTQYF. In DNA form, the CDR3 reads TGTGCCATCAGTGCGGTTGCGGGGGGGAGCACAGATACGCAGTATTTT. The chain is built from TRBV10-3 and TRBJ2-3; TRBD2 matches 9 bases. V shed 4 bases and J 0 bases; nucleotides not matched to a gene: 5. Germline V gene sequence: CDR1 ENHRY, CDR2 SYGVKD. The CDR3 consists of 16 residues.

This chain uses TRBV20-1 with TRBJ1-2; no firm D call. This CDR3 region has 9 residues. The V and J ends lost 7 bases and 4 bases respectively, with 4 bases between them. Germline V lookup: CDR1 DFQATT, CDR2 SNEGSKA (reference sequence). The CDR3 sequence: CSGGYGYTF. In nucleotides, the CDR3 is TGCAGTGGCGGCTATGGCTACACCTTC.

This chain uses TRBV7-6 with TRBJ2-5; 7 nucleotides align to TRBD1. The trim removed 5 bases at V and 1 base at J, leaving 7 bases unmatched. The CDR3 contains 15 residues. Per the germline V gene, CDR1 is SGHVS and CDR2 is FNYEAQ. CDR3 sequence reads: CASSHRDRLQETQYF. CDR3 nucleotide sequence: TGTGCCAGCAGCCACCGGGACAGACTCCAAGAGACCCAGTACTTC.

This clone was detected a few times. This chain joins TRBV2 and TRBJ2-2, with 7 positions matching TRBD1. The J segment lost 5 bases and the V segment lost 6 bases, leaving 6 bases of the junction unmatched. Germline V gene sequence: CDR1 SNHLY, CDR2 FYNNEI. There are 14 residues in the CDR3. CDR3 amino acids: CASSETGFTGELFF. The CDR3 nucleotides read TGTGCCAGCAGCGAGACAGGGTTTACCGGGGAGCTGTTTTTT.

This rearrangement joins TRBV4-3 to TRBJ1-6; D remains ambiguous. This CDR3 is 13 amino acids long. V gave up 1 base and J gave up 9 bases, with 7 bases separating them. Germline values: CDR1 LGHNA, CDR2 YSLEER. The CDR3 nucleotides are TGCGCCAGCAGCCAAGTGGGAGTTTCACCCCTCCACTTT. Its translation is CASSQVGVSPLHF.

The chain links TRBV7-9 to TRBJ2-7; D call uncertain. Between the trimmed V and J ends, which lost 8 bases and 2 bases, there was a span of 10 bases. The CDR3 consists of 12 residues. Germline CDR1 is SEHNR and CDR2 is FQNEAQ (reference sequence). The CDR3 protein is CASQLETYEQYF. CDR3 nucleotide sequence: TGTGCCAGCCAGCTAGAGACCTACGAGCAGTACTTC.

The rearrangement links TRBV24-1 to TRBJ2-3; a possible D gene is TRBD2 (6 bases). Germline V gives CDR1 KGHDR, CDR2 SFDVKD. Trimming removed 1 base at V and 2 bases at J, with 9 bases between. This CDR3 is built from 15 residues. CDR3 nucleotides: TGTGCCACCAGTGATTTTGGGAGGAACACAGATACGCAGTATTTT. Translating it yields CATSDFGRNTDTQYF.

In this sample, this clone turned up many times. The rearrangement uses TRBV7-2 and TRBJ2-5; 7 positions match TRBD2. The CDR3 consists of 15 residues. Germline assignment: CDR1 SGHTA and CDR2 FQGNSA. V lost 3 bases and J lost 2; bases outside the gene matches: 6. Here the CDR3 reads CASSFRLADQETQYF. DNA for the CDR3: TGTGCCAGCAGCTTCCGGCTAGCGGATCAAGAGACCCAGTACTTC.

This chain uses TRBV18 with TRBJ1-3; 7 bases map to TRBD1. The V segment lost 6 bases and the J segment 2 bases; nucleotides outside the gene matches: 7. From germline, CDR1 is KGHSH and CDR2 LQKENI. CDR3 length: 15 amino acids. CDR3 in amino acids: CASSTTGSAGNTIYF. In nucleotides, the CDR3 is TGTGCCAGCTCCACGACAGGGTCCGCTGGAAACACCATATATTTT.

CDR3 DNA sequence: TGTGCCAGCAGCCGCCCGGGGGGGACCGATGAGCAGTTCTTC. Amino acid sequence: CASSRPGGTDEQFF. The rearrangement uses TRBV7-8 and TRBJ2-1, with 8 bases aligning to TRBD2. CDR3 size: 14 residues. CDR1 SGHVS and CDR2 FQNEAQ come from the germline V gene. The V segment lost 5 bases and the J segment 8 bases; nucleotides outside the gene matches: 8.

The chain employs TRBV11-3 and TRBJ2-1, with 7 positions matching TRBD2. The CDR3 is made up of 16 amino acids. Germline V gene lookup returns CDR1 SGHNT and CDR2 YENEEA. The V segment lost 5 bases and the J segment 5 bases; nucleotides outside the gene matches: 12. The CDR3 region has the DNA TGTGCCAGCAGCCCCGGGGCCGGGAGGACCGACAATGAGCAGTTCTTC. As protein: CASSPGAGRTDNEQFF.